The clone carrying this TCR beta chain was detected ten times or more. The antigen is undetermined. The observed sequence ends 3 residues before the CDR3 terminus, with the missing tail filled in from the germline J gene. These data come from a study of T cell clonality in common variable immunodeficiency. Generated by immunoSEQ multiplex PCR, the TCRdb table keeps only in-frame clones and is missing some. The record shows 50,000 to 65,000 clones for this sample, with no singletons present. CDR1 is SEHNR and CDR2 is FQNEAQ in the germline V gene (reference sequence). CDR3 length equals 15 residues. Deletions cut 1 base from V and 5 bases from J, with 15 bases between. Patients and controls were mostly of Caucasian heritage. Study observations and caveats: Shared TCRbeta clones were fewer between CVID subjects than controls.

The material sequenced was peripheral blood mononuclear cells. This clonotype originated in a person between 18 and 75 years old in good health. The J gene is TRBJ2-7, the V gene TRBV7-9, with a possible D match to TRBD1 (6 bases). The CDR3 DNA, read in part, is TGTGCCAGCAGCTTAGTTCCCGACAGGATACACGAG. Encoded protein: CASSLVPDRIHE. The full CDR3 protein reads CASSLVPDRIHEQYF.